This T cell receptor beta chain was documented in a study of cytomegalovirus exposure and HLA in healthy donors. Broader study findings: Some TCR beta chains (164 of them) were listed as cytomegalovirus-associated. Sequences of the TCR beta chain were said to predict the HLA-A and HLA-B alleles of most subjects accurately. According to reports, the classifier identified cytomegalovirus status with high specificity and sensitivity. As a later analysis showed, a missense DCLRE1C variant was linked to trimming of TCR beta V- and J-genes.

Losses at the gene ends were 4 bases for V and 4 bases for J; bases not matched to a gene: 9. The CDR3 runs to 15 residues. Germline CDR1 MGHRA, CDR2 YSYEKL. The PCR made use of 60 Vbeta and 13 Jbeta primers. Libraries were prepared by immunoSEQ multiplex PCR; TCRdb keeps only in-frame clonotypes and omits some of them. Of hundreds of thousands of clones in the sample, 75% to 85% are singletons; the top ten hold around 2.9%. With respect to this clone: What it recognizes is unknown.

The source of this sequence is a woman in her sixties in good health and CMV-seropositive. The J gene is TRBJ2-5, the V gene TRBV4-1, with 7 bases that match TRBD1. Sequencing input: PBMCs. CDR3 amino acids: CASSRTDRSAETQYF. The CDR3 DNA is TGCGCCAGCAGCCGAACGGACAGGTCTGCAGAGACCCAGTACTTC.